These T cell receptor beta chains were read from a single sample in a study of blood T cell repertoires in COVID-19. The protocol was immunoSEQ multiplex PCR, while the TCRdb copy is restricted to in-frame clones and leaves out a portion. The sample yields about 410,000 clones, 80% to 95% seen once. Sequenced sample: PBMCs or T cells enriched from blood (not recorded which). All receptors come from a man aged 18 to 29 who had recovered from COVID-19. The CDR3 runs from the conserved cysteine through the conserved F or W. The D gene is left open where the match is weak. Expanded clones get a size class; other rows say once, few or many, or leave the size out.

v_gene	j_gene	abundance	d_gene	CDR3aa	CDR3nt
TRBV10-1	TRBJ1-3	-	TRBD1	CASSRETGPTNAIYF	TGCGCCAGCAGTCGGGAGACAGGGCCTACGAACGCCATATATTTT
TRBV5-5	TRBJ2-2	once	-	CASNPGANTGELFF	TGTGCCAGCAACCCGGGGGCGAACACCGGGGAGCTGTTTTTT
TRBV28	TRBJ1-4	once	TRBD1	CASSWGQGSEKLFF	TGTGCCAGCAGTTGGGGACAGGGAAGCGAAAAACTGTTTTTT
TRBV19	TRBJ1-5	-	-	CASSTKVLGGNQPQHF	TGTGCCAGTAGTACCAAGGTCCTGGGCGGCAATCAGCCCCAGCATTTT
TRBV3-1/TRBV3-2	TRBJ2-3	-	TRBD2	CASSQDFRAGVKDTQYF	TGTGCCAGCAGCCAAGATTTTCGTGCGGGAGTGAAAGATACGCAGTATTTT
TRBV11-3	TRBJ2-3	-	-	CASSGHSTDTQYF	TGTGCCAGCAGCGGACACAGCACAGATACGCAGTATTTT
TRBV7-2	TRBJ2-7	few	TRBD2	CASSSGENLLTYEQYF	TGTGCCAGCAGCAGCGGGGAAAACTTACTAACCTACGAGCAGTACTTC
TRBV7-6	TRBJ2-5	once	TRBD2	CASSLIAGGLTQYF	TGTGCCAGCAGCTTAATAGCGGGTGGTCTGACCCAGTACTTC
TRBV7-3	TRBJ2-1	-	-	CASSFTEINPYNEQFF	TGTGCCAGCAGCTTTACAGAAATCAACCCCTACAATGAGCAGTTCTTC
TRBV5-1	TRBJ2-7	-	TRBD2	CASSLVSGRSGEQYF	TGCGCCAGCAGCTTGGTTAGCGGGAGATCGGGCGAGCAGTACTTC
TRBV27	TRBJ2-4	-	-	CASSADITGYGSKNIQYF	TGTGCCAGCAGTGCCGACATTACAGGGTACGGGTCCAAAAACATTCAGTACTTC
TRBV7-9	TRBJ1-4	-	-	CASSLGGTEKLFF	TGTGCCAGCAGCTTGGGGGGGACTGAAAAACTGTTTTTT
TRBV4-1	TRBJ1-3	-	-	CASSQGIFGLSGNTIYF	TGCGCCAGCAGCCAAGGAATTTTTGGACTATCTGGAAACACCATATATTTT
TRBV7-9	TRBJ1-3	-	TRBD1	CASSLTTGGVDTIYF	TGTGCCAGCAGCTTAACGACAGGGGGGGTGGACACCATATATTTT
TRBV2	TRBJ1-2	-	-	CASTLLRGYTF	TGTGCCAGCACTCTCCTACGGGGCTACACCTTC
TRBV19	TRBJ2-3	-	TRBD2	CASSGRGTDTQYF	TGTGCCAGTAGCGGGAGGGGTACAGATACGCAGTATTTT
TRBV2	TRBJ1-1	-	-	CASSEIRGGSEAFF	TGTGCCAGCAGTGAAATTCGAGGCGGGTCTGAAGCTTTCTTT
TRBV11-2	TRBJ1-6	few	-	CASGEAGVYNSPLHF	TGTGCCAGCGGGGAAGCCGGGGTCTATAATTCACCCCTCCACTTT
TRBV18	TRBJ2-1	-	-	CASSPPSREQFF	TGTGCCAGCTCACCACCTAGTCGTGAGCAGTTCTTC
TRBV7-2	TRBJ2-6	-	-	CASSLGRSRSGANVLTF	TGTGCCAGCAGCTTGGGGCGCTCCCGCTCTGGGGCCAACGTCCTGACTTTC
TRBV30	TRBJ2-7	-	TRBD1	CACLPRDRDYEQYF	TGTGCCTGCCTCCCCCGGGACAGGGATTACGAGCAGTACTTC
TRBV15	TRBJ2-5	-	TRBD1	CATSLTDRGTQYF	TGTGCCACCAGCTTAACGGACAGGGGGACCCAGTACTTC
TRBV21-1	TRBJ1-4	-	-	CASSKTTTNEKLFF	TGTGCCAGCAGCAAGACAACAACTAATGAAAAACTGTTTTTT
TRBV29-1	TRBJ2-3	-	-	CSVAASTSNTDTQYF	TGCAGCGTTGCGGCTAGCACGAGTAACACAGATACGCAGTATTTT
TRBV15	TRBJ2-2	-	TRBD1	CATSLDRGPVGELFF	TGTGCCACCAGCTTAGACAGGGGGCCAGTCGGGGAGCTGTTTTTT
TRBV6-5	TRBJ1-5	-	TRBD1	CASSITGDQPQHF	TGTGCCAGCAGCATTACAGGGGATCAGCCCCAGCATTTT
TRBV7-9	TRBJ1-1	-	-	CASSLPPSPWSPEAFF	TGTGCCAGCAGTTTACCCCCTAGTCCGTGGAGCCCTGAAGCTTTCTTT
TRBV9	TRBJ1-1	-	TRBD1	CASSGGQALNTEAFF	TGTGCCAGCAGCGGGGGACAGGCCTTGAACACTGAAGCTTTCTTT
TRBV2	TRBJ2-7	-	-	CASSFTGGMVDEQYF	TGTGCCAGCAGCTTCACGGGCGGGATGGTAGACGAGCAGTACTTC
TRBV7-9	TRBJ1-1	-	-	CASLEDMNTEAFF	TGTGCCAGCCTAGAAGATATGAACACTGAAGCTTTCTTT
TRBV28	TRBJ2-1	-	-	CASHSASRENNEQFF	TGTGCCAGCCATTCAGCGTCAAGAGAGAACAATGAGCAGTTCTTC
TRBV6-2/TRBV6-3	TRBJ2-7	-	TRBD1	CASSFGTAAPEQYF	TGTGCCAGCAGTTTCGGGACAGCCGCTCCCGAGCAGTACTTC
TRBV4-1	TRBJ2-5	-	-	CASSQGGSEETQYF	TGCGCCAGCAGCCAAGGTGGCAGTGAAGAGACCCAGTACTTC
TRBV24-1	TRBJ2-1	-	TRBD1	CATSHRDRGRGEQFF	TGTGCCACCAGCCACCGGGACAGGGGTCGAGGTGAGCAGTTCTTC